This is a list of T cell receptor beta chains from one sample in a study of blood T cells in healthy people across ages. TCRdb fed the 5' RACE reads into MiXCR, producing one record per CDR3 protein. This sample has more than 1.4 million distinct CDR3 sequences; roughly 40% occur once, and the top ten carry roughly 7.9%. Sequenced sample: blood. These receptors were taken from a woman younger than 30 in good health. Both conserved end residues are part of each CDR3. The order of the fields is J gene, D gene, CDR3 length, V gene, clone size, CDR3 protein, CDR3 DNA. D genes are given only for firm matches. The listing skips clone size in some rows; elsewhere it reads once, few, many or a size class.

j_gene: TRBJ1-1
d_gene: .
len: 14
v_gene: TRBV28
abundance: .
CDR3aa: CASSPEHRNTEAFF
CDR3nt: TGTGCCAGCAGTCCGGAACATAGGAACACTGAAGCTTTCTTT

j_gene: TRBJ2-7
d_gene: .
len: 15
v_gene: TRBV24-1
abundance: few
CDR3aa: CATSDDAGITYEQYF
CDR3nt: TGTGCCACCAGTGACGACGCCGGGATAACCTACGAGCAGTACTTC

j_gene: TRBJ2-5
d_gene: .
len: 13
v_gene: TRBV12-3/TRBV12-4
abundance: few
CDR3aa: CASSRGRWETQYF
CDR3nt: TGTGCCAGCAGTCGGGGCCGTTGGGAGACCCAGTACTTC

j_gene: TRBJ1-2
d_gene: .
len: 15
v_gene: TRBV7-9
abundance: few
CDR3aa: CASSRGADPFYGYTF
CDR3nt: TGTGCCAGCAGCCGGGGGGCAGACCCTTTCTATGGCTACACCTTC

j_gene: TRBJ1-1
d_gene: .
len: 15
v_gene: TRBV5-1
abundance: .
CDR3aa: CASSSKQAMNTEAFF
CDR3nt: TGCGCCAGCAGCTCAAAACAGGCCATGAACACTGAAGCTTTCTTT

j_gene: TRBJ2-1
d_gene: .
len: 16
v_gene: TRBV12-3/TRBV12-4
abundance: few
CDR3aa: CASMVEFQGFHNEQFF
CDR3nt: TGTGCCAGCATGGTCGAGTTTCAGGGCTTCCACAATGAGCAGTTCTTC

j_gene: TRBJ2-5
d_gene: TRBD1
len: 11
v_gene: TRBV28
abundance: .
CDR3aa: CASRTGTEQYF
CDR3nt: TGTGCCAGCAGAACCGGGACAGAGCAGTACTTC

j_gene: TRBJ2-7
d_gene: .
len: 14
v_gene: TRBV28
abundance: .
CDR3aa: CASRPGTLTYEQYF
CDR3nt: TGTGCCAGCAGGCCCGGGACTCTGACCTACGAGCAGTACTTC

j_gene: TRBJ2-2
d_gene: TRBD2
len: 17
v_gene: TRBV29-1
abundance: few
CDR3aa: CSVYGTSGRGVTGELFF
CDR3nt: TGCAGCGTTTACGGGACTAGCGGGCGAGGCGTCACCGGGGAGCTGTTTTTT

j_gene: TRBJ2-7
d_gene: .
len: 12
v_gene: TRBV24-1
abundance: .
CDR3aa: CATSSGSYEQYF
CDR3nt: TGTGCCACCAGTTCCGGTTCCTACGAGCAGTACTTC

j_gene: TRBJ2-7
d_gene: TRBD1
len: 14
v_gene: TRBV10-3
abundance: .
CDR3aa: CAIKAPGGTYEQYF
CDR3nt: TGTGCCATCAAAGCCCCAGGGGGTACCTACGAGCAGTACTTC

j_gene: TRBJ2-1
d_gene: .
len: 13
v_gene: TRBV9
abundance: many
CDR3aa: CASSPSGGNEQFF
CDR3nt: TGTGCCAGCAGCCCGTCGGGTGGCAATGAGCAGTTCTTC

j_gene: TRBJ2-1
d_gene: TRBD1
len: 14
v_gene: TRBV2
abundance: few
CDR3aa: CASTETGAYNEQFF
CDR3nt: TGTGCCAGCACCGAGACAGGGGCGTACAATGAGCAGTTCTTC

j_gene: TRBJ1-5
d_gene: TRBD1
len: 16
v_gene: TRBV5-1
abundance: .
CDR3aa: CASSLGTGGAGQPQHF
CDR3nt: TGCGCCAGCAGCCTCGGGACAGGGGGCGCAGGGCAGCCCCAGCATTTT

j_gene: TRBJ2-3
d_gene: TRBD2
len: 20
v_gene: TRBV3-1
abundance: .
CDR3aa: CASSPSIPGTSGGATDTQYF
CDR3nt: TGTGCCAGCAGCCCGAGTATCCCTGGGACTAGCGGGGGGGCCACAGATACGCAGTATTTT

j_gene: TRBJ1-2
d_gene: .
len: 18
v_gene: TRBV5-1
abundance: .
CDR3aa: CASTSVPGGARTFYGYTF
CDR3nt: TGCGCCAGCACCTCCGTCCCCGGAGGGGCCCGAACTTTCTATGGCTACACCTTC

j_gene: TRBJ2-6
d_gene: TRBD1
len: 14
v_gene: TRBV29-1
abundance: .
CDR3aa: CSVESGGGANVLTF
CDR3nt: TGCAGCGTTGAGTCAGGGGGCGGGGCCAACGTCCTGACTTTC

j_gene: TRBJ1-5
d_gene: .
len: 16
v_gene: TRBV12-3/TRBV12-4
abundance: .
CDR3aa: CASSHDSYYSNQPQHF
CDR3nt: TGTGCCAGCAGCCACGACAGCTATTATAGCAATCAGCCCCAGCATTTT

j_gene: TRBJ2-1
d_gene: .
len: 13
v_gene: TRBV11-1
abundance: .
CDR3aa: CASSLRTSETQFF
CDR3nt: TGTGCCAGCAGCTTACGGACGTCGGAGACCCAGTTCTTC

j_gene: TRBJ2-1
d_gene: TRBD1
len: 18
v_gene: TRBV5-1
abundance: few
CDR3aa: CASSQDRVRASSYNEQFF
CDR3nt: TGCGCCAGCAGCCAGGACAGGGTACGTGCGAGCTCCTACAATGAGCAGTTCTTC

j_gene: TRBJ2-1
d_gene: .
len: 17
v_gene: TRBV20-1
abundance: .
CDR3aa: CSAREPEWGGTYNEQFF
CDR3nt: TGCAGTGCTAGAGAGCCGGAGTGGGGGGGCACCTACAATGAGCAGTTCTTC

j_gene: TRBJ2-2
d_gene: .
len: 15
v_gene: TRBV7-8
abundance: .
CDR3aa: CASSTYSGDTGELFF
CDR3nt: TGTGCCAGCAGCACATACTCGGGGGACACCGGGGAGCTGTTTTTT

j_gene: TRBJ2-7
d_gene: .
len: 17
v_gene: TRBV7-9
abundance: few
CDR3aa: CASSLEGVGVKVYEQYF
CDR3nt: TGTGCCAGCAGCTTAGAGGGGGTCGGGGTAAAAGTCTACGAGCAGTACTTC

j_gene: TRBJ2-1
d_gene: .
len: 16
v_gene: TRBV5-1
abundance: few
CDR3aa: CASSLSSGFTYNEQFF
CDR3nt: TGCGCCAGCAGCTTGTCCAGCGGTTTTACCTACAATGAGCAGTTCTTC

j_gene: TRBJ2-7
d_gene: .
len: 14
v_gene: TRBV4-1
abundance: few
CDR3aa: CASSHLHGEGNQYF
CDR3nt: TGCGCCAGCAGCCACTTACACGGTGAGGGGAACCAGTACTTC

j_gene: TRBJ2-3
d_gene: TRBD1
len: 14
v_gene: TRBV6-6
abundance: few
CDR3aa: CASRYRGATDTQYF
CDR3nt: TGTGCCAGCAGGTACAGGGGGGCCACAGATACGCAGTATTTT

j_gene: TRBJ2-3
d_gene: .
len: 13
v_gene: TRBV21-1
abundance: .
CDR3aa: CASPRWGPDTQYF
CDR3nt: TGTGCCAGTCCCCGTTGGGGCCCAGATACGCAGTATTTT

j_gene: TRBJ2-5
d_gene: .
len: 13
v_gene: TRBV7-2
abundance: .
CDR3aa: CASSSLGGGQQYF
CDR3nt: TGTGCCAGCAGCTCCCTCGGGGGCGGCCAGCAGTACTTC

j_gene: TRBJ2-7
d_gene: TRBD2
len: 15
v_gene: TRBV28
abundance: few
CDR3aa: CASSLYRGGLGEQYF
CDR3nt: TGTGCCAGCAGTTTATACCGAGGGGGACTAGGGGAGCAGTACTTC

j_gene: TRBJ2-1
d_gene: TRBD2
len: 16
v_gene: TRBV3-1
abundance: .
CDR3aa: CASSQERGAGGNEQFF
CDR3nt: TGTGCCAGCAGCCAAGAGCGGGGGGCCGGGGGGAATGAGCAGTTCTTC

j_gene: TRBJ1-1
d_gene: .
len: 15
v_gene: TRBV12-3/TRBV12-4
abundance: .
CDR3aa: CASRRGGGGGTKAFF
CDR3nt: TGTGCCAGCAGGCGCGGGGGAGGGGGTGGGACTAAAGCTTTCTTT

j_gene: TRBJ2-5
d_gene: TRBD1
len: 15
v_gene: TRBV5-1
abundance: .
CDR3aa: CASSSGQGNRYERYF
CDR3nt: TGCGCCAGCAGCTCCGGACAGGGTAATAGGTACGAGCGGTACTTC

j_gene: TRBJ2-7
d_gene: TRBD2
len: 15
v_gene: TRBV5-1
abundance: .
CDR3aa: CASSLSGPSGSEQYF
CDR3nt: TGCGCCAGCAGCTTGTCGGGTCCAAGCGGGAGCGAGCAGTACTTC

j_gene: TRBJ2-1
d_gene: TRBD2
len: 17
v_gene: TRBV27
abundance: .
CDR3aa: CASSPLLAESSYNEQFF
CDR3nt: TGTGCCAGCAGTCCGTTACTAGCGGAAAGCTCCTACAATGAGCAGTTCTTC

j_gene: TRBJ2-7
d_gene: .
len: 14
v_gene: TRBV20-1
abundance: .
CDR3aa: CSAYRASSYNEQYF
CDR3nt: TGCAGTGCTTATAGGGCGAGCTCCTACAATGAGCAGTACTTC

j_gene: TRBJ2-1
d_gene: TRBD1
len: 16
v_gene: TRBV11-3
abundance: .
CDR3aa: CASSPTRDRVFNEQFF
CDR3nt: TGTGCCAGCAGTCCCACCCGGGACAGGGTTTTCAATGAGCAGTTCTTC

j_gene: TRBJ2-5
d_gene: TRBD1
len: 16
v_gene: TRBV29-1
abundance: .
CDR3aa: CSPKGLQGATNNEQYF
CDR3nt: TGCAGCCCAAAGGGCCTACAGGGGGCGACCAACAATGAGCAGTACTTC

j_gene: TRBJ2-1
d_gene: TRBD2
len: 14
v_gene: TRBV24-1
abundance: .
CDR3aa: CATPGTSGYNEQFF
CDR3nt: TGTGCCACCCCCGGGACTAGCGGCTACAATGAGCAGTTCTTC

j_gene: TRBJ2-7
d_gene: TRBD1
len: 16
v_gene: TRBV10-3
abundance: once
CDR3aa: CAISPISGTGTYEQYF
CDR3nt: TGTGCCATCAGCCCGATCTCCGGGACAGGTACCTACGAGCAGTACTTC

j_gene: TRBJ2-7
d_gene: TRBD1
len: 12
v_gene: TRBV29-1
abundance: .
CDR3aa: CSASDRAHEQYF
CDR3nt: TGCAGCGCTTCTGACAGGGCTCACGAGCAGTACTTC

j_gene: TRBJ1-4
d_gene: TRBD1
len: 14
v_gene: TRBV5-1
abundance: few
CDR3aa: CASSWDSFNEKLFF
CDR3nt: TGCGCCAGCAGCTGGGACAGCTTCAATGAAAAACTGTTTTTT

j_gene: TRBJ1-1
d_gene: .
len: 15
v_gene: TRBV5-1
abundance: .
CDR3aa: CASSLTRLGNTEAFF
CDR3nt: TGCGCCAGCAGCTTGACCCGCCTAGGGAACACTGAAGCTTTCTTT

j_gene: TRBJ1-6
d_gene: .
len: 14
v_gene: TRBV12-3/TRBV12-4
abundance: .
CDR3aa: CASKLGQGNSPLHF
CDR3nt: TGTGCCAGCAAACTCGGGCAGGGGAATTCACCCCTCCACTTT

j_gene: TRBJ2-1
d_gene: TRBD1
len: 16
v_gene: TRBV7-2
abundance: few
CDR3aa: CASSFSGQVPYNEQFF
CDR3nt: TGTGCCAGCAGCTTCTCCGGACAGGTTCCCTACAATGAGCAGTTCTTC

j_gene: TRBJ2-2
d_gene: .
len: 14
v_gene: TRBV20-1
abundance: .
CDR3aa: CSAGDGLAAGELFF
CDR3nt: TGCAGTGCTGGAGATGGGCTAGCTGCCGGGGAGCTGTTTTTT

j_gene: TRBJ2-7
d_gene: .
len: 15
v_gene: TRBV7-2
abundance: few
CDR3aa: CASSLTASVLVEQYF
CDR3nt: TGTGCCAGCAGCTTAACGGCCTCTGTACTGGTCGAGCAGTACTTC

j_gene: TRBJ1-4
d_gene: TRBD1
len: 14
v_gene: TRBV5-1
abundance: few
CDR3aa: CASSTGQGDEKLFF
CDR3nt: TGCGCCAGCAGCACGGGACAGGGAGATGAAAAACTGTTTTTT

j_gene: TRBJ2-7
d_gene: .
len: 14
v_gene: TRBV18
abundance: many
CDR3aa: CASSPLGGGYEQYF
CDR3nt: TGTGCCAGCAGCCCACTCGGAGGCGGGTACGAGCAGTACTTC

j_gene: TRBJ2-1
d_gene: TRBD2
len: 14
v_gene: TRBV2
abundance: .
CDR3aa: CASKTSGSYNEQFF
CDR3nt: TGTGCCAGCAAGACTAGCGGGAGTTACAATGAGCAGTTCTTC

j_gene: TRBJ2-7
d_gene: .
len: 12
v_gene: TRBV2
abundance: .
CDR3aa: CASSEAWNEQYF
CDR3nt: TGTGCCAGCAGCGAGGCATGGAACGAGCAGTACTTC